Below are 23 T cell receptor beta chains sequenced from a single sample in a study of blood T cell repertoires in COVID-19. This table comes from immunoSEQ multiplex PCR, and its TCRdb copy is limited to in-frame clones, with some not included. Of 140,000 to 150,000 clones in the sample, 88% were seen once. The sample taken for sequencing was peripheral blood. Source of these receptors: a human donor with COVID-19, enrolled during active disease. The donor label of this sample is uncertain.

The rearrangement uses TRBV5-1 and TRBJ2-3; 10 nucleotides align to TRBD2. The germline V gene encodes CDR1 SGHRS and CDR2 YFSETQ. With 2 bases clipped from V and 8 bases from J, the junction kept 8 bases outside the gene matches. CDR3 length: 15 amino acids. Here the CDR3 reads CASSFGTSEMATQYF. CDR3 bases: TGCGCCAGCAGCTTCGGGACTAGCGAAATGGCTACGCAGTATTTT.

This rearrangement joins TRBV19 to TRBJ2-7; D perhaps matches TRBD2 (5 bases). From germline, CDR1 is LNHDA and CDR2 SQIVND (reference sequence). This CDR3 spans 12 amino acids. Trimming left V 4 bases short and J 5 bases short, with 9 bases between. CDR3 DNA: TGTGCCAGTAGTACTAGCTGGAACGAGCAGTACTTC. This encodes CASSTSWNEQYF.

This clone was counted many times. The rearrangement joins TRBV20-1 to TRBJ1-2, with D unclear. CDR3 size: 11 residues. CDR1 is DFQATT and CDR2 is SNEGSKA in the germline V gene (reference sequence). Trimming cost V 3 bases and J 7 bases, with 9 bases left between them. CDR3 residues: CSASDGSGYTF. CDR3 DNA: TGCAGTGCTAGTGATGGTAGTGGCTACACCTTC.

This rearrangement joins TRBV4-2 to TRBJ2-5, with 7 bases lining up with TRBD2. Germline assignment: CDR1 LGHNA and CDR2 YNFKEQ. The CDR3 length is 14 residues. Trimming removed 3 bases from V and 7 bases from J; junction bases left unmatched: 8. The CDR3 coding sequence is TGTGCCAGCAGCCAGGAAGCGGGGTTAGGGACCCAGTACTTC. Its protein is CASSQEAGLGTQYF.

The genes are TRBV5-1 and TRBJ1-1, with D possibly TRBD1 on 6 matching bases. Germline V gene sequence: CDR1 SGHRS, CDR2 YFSETQ. Trimming pared 2 bases from V and 11 bases from J, leaving 13 bases between. The CDR3 loop spans 12 amino acids. Here the CDR3 reads CASSFQGREAFF. The CDR3, as DNA: TGCGCCAGCAGCTTCCAGGGGAGGGAGGCTTTCTTT.

V is TRBV9 and J is TRBJ1-5; 9 bases match TRBD1. The CDR3 runs to 11 residues. Germline assignment: CDR1 SGDLS and CDR2 YYNGEE. V shed 4 bases and J 15 bases; nucleotides not matched to a gene: 5. The CDR3, as DNA: TGTGCCAGCAGCATTCCGGGACAGGGGCATTTT. The encoded protein is CASSIPGQGHF.

The V call is TRBV5-1, the J call TRBJ2-1; 10 bases line up with TRBD2. CDR3 size: 15 residues. The J segment lost 8 bases and the V segment lost 0 bases, leaving 5 bases of the junction unmatched. CDR1 is SGHRS, CDR2 YFSETQ, per germline. Written as DNA, the CDR3 is TGCGCCAGCAGCTTGGCGGTACTAGCGGGACATGAGCAGTTCTTC. Translating it yields CASSLAVLAGHEQFF.

The chain employs TRBV27 and TRBJ2-1; 10 nucleotides align to TRBD2. CDR3 length equals 17 residues. Trimming at V came to 5 bases and at J to 1 base, leaving 8 bases not matched to a gene. Per the germline V gene, CDR1 is MNHEY and CDR2 is SMNVEV (reference sequence). The CDR3 region is CASSRTGTSASYNEQFF. In DNA form, the CDR3 reads TGTGCCAGCAGTAGGACCGGGACTAGCGCGTCCTACAATGAGCAGTTCTTC.

This chain joins TRBV18 and TRBJ1-4; D is uncertain. Trimming pared 0 bases from V and 7 bases from J, leaving 6 bases between. In germline, CDR1 is KGHSH, CDR2 LQKENI. The CDR3 totals 13 residues. CDR3 region: CASSPPEGEKLFF. Written as DNA, the CDR3 is TGTGCCAGCTCACCACCTGAGGGTGAAAAACTGTTTTTT.

The gene calls are TRBV10-2 and TRBJ2-1, with D possibly matching TRBD1 (6 bases). The germline V gene has CDR1 WSHSY and CDR2 SAAADI. CDR3 size: 13 residues. V lost 8 bases and J lost 5, with 13 bases in between. The CDR3 loop reads CASSNRVDNEQFF. The DNA for the CDR3 is TGCGCCAGCTCCAACAGGGTTGACAATGAGCAGTTCTTC.

The rearrangement joins TRBV9 to TRBJ2-5; 9 nucleotides line up with TRBD2. With V trimmed by 2 bases and J by 5 bases, 10 bases remained unmatched. The germline V gene has CDR1 SGDLS and CDR2 YYNGEE. The CDR3 has 16 amino acids. CDR3 residues: CASSVGAGGRLETQYF. The CDR3 nucleotides are TGTGCCAGCAGCGTTGGGGCGGGGGGGCGCCTCGAGACCCAGTACTTC.

The V call is TRBV18, the J call TRBJ1-1; TRBD1 might be the D (6 bases). Trimming removed 2 bases from V and 4 bases from J, with 11 bases in between. Germline CDR1 and CDR2: KGHSH and LQKENI. This CDR3 contains 14 residues. The CDR3: CASSPTGRATEAFF. The CDR3, as DNA: TGTGCCAGCTCACCAACAGGGAGGGCCACTGAAGCTTTCTTT.

V gene TRBV5-1 combines with J gene TRBJ2-7, with a weak D call TRBD2 (5 bases). V was shortened by 1 base and J by 0 bases, with 20 bases between the two germline ends. The CDR3 consists of 18 residues. CDR1 is SGHRS, CDR2 YFSETQ, per germline. CDR3 in amino acids: CASSLNTRAHLSSYEQYF. CDR3 nucleotides: TGCGCCAGCAGCTTGAATACTAGGGCCCACCTGAGCTCCTACGAGCAGTACTTC.

At least ten counts were recorded for this clone. The chain links TRBV15 to TRBJ2-7; 11 bases agree with TRBD1. The CDR3 has 14 amino acids. In germline, CDR1 is LNHNV, CDR2 YYDKDF (reference sequence). Trimming removed 4 bases from V and 3 bases from J; junction bases left unmatched: 2. The CDR3 sequence is CATSKDRGLYEQYF. CDR3 DNA sequence: TGTGCCACCAGCAAGGACAGGGGGCTCTACGAGCAGTACTTC.

This chain links TRBV4-1 with TRBJ1-6; 7 bases map to TRBD1. Germline CDR1 reads MGHRA; CDR2 reads YSYEKL. Unmatched junction bases numbered 4, after V lost 3 bases and J lost 5 bases. The CDR3 sequence is 15 residues long. The CDR3 bases are TGCGCCAGCAGCCAGTTTGACAGGGATAATTCACCCCTCCACTTT. Its translation is CASSQFDRDNSPLHF.

The chain recombines TRBV29-1 with TRBJ2-7; the D gene is possibly TRBD2 (5 bases). The V and J ends lost 4 bases and 7 bases respectively, with 11 bases between them. Germline V gene lookup returns CDR1 SQVTM and CDR2 ANQGSEA. This CDR3 comprises 11 residues. The CDR3 nucleotides are TGCAGCGTTGCCGGGGTTAGGGAGCAGTACTTC. Translating it yields CSVAGVREQYF.

This chain links TRBV19 with TRBJ1-1, with a possible D match to TRBD1 (5 bases). This CDR3 region has 13 residues. With 7 bases removed from V and 3 bases from J, the gap between germline ends came to 12 bases. CDR1 is LNHDA and CDR2 is SQIVND in the germline V gene (reference sequence). In nucleotides, the CDR3 is TGTGCCAGTATGCCTCGGGGGGACACTGAAGCTTTCTTT. Amino acids: CASMPRGDTEAFF.

This chain connects TRBV5-1 to TRBJ2-2; perhaps TRBD2 as D (6 bases). The CDR3 covers 18 residues. CDR1 and CDR2 from the germline V gene are SGHRS and YFSETQ. With 2 bases removed from V and 4 bases from J, the gap between germline ends came to 21 bases. Written as DNA, the CDR3 is TGCGCCAGCAGCTTCCCATTGTCGACTAGAGGCCTCACCGGGGAGCTGTTTTTT. This gives the protein CASSFPLSTRGLTGELFF.

The V and J genes are TRBV7-9 and TRBJ1-2; D might be TRBD1 (5 bases). This CDR3 comprises 13 residues. Per germline, CDR1 SEHNR and CDR2 FQNEAQ (reference sequence). Trimming took 1 base from V and 3 from J, leaving 6 bases between them. CDR3 sequence reads: CASSLVGDYGYTF. Written as DNA, the CDR3 is TGTGCCAGCAGCTTAGTAGGGGACTATGGCTACACCTTC.

This clone has a single count. This chain connects TRBV19 to TRBJ1-4, with 8 nucleotides matching TRBD1. The junction had 3 bases not matched to a gene; V was cut back by 3 bases and J by 3 bases. The V gene's germline CDR1 is LNHDA and CDR2 SQIVND (reference sequence). The CDR3 is 15 amino acids. The CDR3 nucleotides are TGTGCCAGTAGTATCGCAGGGGGCTCTAATGAAAAACTGTTTTTT. Protein sequence: CASSIAGGSNEKLFF.

The genes are TRBV2 and TRBJ2-3; D may be TRBD2 (7 bases). V lost 5 bases and J lost 3, with 18 bases in between. CDR1 is SNHLY and CDR2 is FYNNEI in the germline V gene. The CDR3 has 16 amino acids. The CDR3 is CASSITGGPWTDTQYF. As DNA, the CDR3 is TGTGCCAGCAGTATTACCGGGGGGCCCTGGACAGATACGCAGTATTTT.

The rearrangement joins TRBV5-1 to TRBJ1-6, with D hard to call. Deletions cut 0 bases from V and 5 bases from J, with 15 bases between. CDR1 and CDR2 (germline): SGHRS, YFSETQ. The CDR3 sequence is 17 residues long. CDR3: CASSLATGMYNNSPLHF. CDR3 sequence (DNA): TGCGCCAGCAGCTTGGCCACGGGAATGTACAATAATTCACCCCTCCACTTT.

The rearrangement joins TRBV7-8 to TRBJ1-5; the match to TRBD1 covers 8 bases. The germline gives CDR1 SGHVS, CDR2 FQNEAQ. With V trimmed by 4 bases and J by 6 bases, 11 bases remained unmatched. This CDR3 has 16 residues. CDR3 coding DNA: TGTGCCAGCAGCTCTGGGGACAGGATTGTGGGTCAGCCCCAGCATTTT. This encodes CASSSGDRIVGQPQHF.